These 13 T cell receptor beta chains were all obtained from the same sample, sequenced in a study of cytomegalovirus exposure and HLA in healthy donors. The PCR used 60 Vbeta and 13 Jbeta primers. Sequenced by immunoSEQ multiplex PCR; TCRdb stores in-frame clones only, minus some. The sample holds tens of thousands of clones; approximately 80% are singletons and the top ten take under 2%. The specimen was PBMCs. These receptors were collected from a human donor in good health.

This clone was counted only a few times. The chain has TRBV5-1 and TRBJ2-3, with 8 bases aligning to TRBD2. Germline V lookup: CDR1 SGHRS, CDR2 YFSETQ. The CDR3 consists of 21 residues. The V and J ends lost 0 bases and 1 base, in that order; junction bases with no gene match: 19. CDR3 DNA sequence: TGCGCCAGCAGCTTGGATCCCGATAGCGGGGCGGGTAGGTTGGGCACAGATACGCAGTATTTT. This sequence encodes CASSLDPDSGAGRLGTDTQYF.

The V call is TRBV19, the J call TRBJ1-5; D is possibly TRBD1 (6 bases). There are 14 residues in the CDR3. V was clipped by 3 bases and J by 7 bases, with 13 bases between them. Germline V gene data show CDR1 as LNHDA and CDR2 as SQIVND (reference sequence). The CDR3 sequence: CASSMWGHRQPQHF. The CDR3 DNA sequence: TGTGCCAGTAGTATGTGGGGGCATAGGCAGCCCCAGCATTTT.

In this sample, this clone turned up a few times. The chain couples TRBV18 to TRBJ2-6; D is unresolved. CDR3 length equals 15 residues. V was pared by 2 bases and J by 0 bases, with 5 bases between. In germline, CDR1 is KGHSH, CDR2 LQKENI. CDR3 sequence (DNA): TGTGCCAGCTCACCAATGTACTCTGGGGCCAACGTCCTGACTTTC. This translates into CASSPMYSGANVLTF.

This clone was detected a few times. The chain couples TRBV5-1 to TRBJ1-6, with 10 bases fitting TRBD1. The junction had 3 bases not matched to a gene; V was cut back by 3 bases and J by 9 bases. The V gene's germline CDR1 is SGHRS and CDR2 YFSETQ. The CDR3 extends over 14 amino acids. CDR3 DNA sequence: TGCGCCAGCAGCTCGGACAGGGGGACTTCACCCCTCCACTTT. Translated, it gives CASSSDRGTSPLHF.

V and J are TRBV5-1 and TRBJ2-7; tentative D call: TRBD1 (6 bases). V lost 1 base to trimming and J lost 3 bases, with 14 bases between them. CDR3 length: 15 residues. In germline, CDR1 is SGHRS, CDR2 YFSETQ. As DNA, the CDR3 is TGCGCCAGCAGCTTGTTAAACCCAGGGGACTACGAGCAGTACTTC. It specifies CASSLLNPGDYEQYF.

This sequence joins TRBV6-1 and TRBJ2-7; 7 nucleotides agree with TRBD1. The CDR3 runs to 14 residues. The V gene's germline CDR1 is MNHNS and CDR2 SASEGT. Trimming at V came to 0 bases and at J to 4 bases, leaving 3 bases not matched to a gene. In DNA, the CDR3 is TGTGCCAGCAGTGAAGCTTTCAGGGGGTACGAGCAGTACTTC. Translating it yields CASSEAFRGYEQYF.

The chain carries TRBV19 and TRBJ2-1; 9 positions agree with TRBD2. Germline V CDR1 and CDR2: LNHDA, SQIVND (reference sequence). V lost 2 bases, J lost 4 bases, and 0 bases stayed unmatched. The CDR3 covers 14 residues. The CDR3 bases are TGTGCCAGTAGTATACTAGCGGGGTACAATGAGCAGTTCTTC. This translates into CASSILAGYNEQFF.

This rearrangement joins TRBV28 to TRBJ2-7; 8 bases are shared with TRBD2. Trimming at V came to 3 bases and at J to 2 bases, leaving 3 bases not matched to a gene. Germline V CDR1 and CDR2: MDHEN, SYDVKM. This CDR3 has 14 residues. The CDR3 spells CASSFGTRAYEQYF. In DNA, the CDR3 is TGTGCCAGCAGTTTCGGGACTAGGGCCTACGAGCAGTACTTC.

The rearrangement uses TRBV7-3 and TRBJ1-1; 9 bases map to TRBD1. Losses at the gene ends were 2 bases for V and 7 bases for J; bases not matched to a gene: 11. The CDR3 runs 16 residues. The V gene's germline CDR1 is SGHTA and CDR2 FQGTGA. CDR3 in amino acids: CASSLYSIGTGSEAFF. The CDR3 DNA reads TGTGCCAGCAGCTTATACTCCATTGGGACAGGGAGTGAAGCTTTCTTT.

The chain is built from TRBV28 and TRBJ2-2, with TRBD2 identical over 11 bases. Germline CDR1 MDHEN, CDR2 SYDVKM. The ends lost 0 bases at V and 3 bases at J; junction bases unmatched: 0. The CDR3 totals 16 residues. DNA for the CDR3: TGTGCCAGCAGTTTATGGACTAGCGGGGACACCGGGGAGCTGTTTTTT. Amino acid sequence: CASSLWTSGDTGELFF.

This clone was seen a few times. The V call is TRBV2, the J call TRBJ2-2, with a possible D match to TRBD1 (6 bases). CDR1 is SNHLY, CDR2 FYNNEI, per germline. V was cut by 6 bases and J by 6 bases, with 14 bases left in between. CDR3 length: 14 residues. In nucleotides, the CDR3 is TGTGCCAGCAGATCGGTCAGGGGAGCCGGGGAGCTGTTTTTT. This gives the protein CASRSVRGAGELFF.

This clone has only one observation. The chain joins TRBV28 to TRBJ2-1; 8 bases fit TRBD1. CDR3 length equals 16 residues. V shed 7 bases, J shed 1 base, and the junction held 9 bases outside the gene matches. Germline V lookup: CDR1 MDHEN, CDR2 SYDVKM. The CDR3 loop is CASKETGARSYNEQFF. The CDR3 DNA reads as TGTGCCAGCAAAGAGACAGGGGCGAGGTCCTACAATGAGCAGTTCTTC.

This clone was observed a few times. CDR3 residues: CASSLTTGRNTGELFF. As DNA, the CDR3 is TGCGCCAGCAGCTTGACGACAGGGAGGAACACCGGGGAGCTGTTTTTT. V and J are TRBV5-1 and TRBJ2-2; 7 bases agree with TRBD1. The CDR3 is 16 residues long. V shed 1 base, J shed 1 base, and the junction held 4 bases outside the gene matches. Per germline, CDR1 SGHRS and CDR2 YFSETQ. Variable domain in full (rest from reference TRBV5-1 and TRBJ2-2): KAGVTQTPRYLIKTRGQQVTLSCSPISGHRSVSWYQQTPGQGLQFLFEYFSETQRNKGNFPGRFSGRQFSNSRSEMNVSTLELGDSALYLCASSLTTGRNTGELFFGEGSRLTVL.